Sequencing of this TCR beta chain was carried out in a study of shared clonotypes between healthy human individuals. Sequencing used immunoSEQ multiplex PCR; TCRdb keeps in-frame clones, though not all of them. The table has hundreds of thousands of clones, around 97% seen once. CDR1 SGHNT and CDR2 YYREEE come from the germline V gene (reference sequence). Trimming at V came to 1 base and at J to 3 bases, leaving 2 bases not matched to a gene. There are 14 residues in the CDR3. The chain recombines TRBV5-4 with TRBJ2-5, with 8 bases identical to TRBD1. This TCR derives from a woman aged 25 to 45 in good health. Sample: naive CD4+ T cells sorted from blood. The subset here: CD45RA+ positively selected. As DNA, the CDR3 is TGTGCCAGCAGCTTGCAGGGGGCGGAAGAGACCCAGTACTTC. Its protein is CASSLQGAEETQYF.